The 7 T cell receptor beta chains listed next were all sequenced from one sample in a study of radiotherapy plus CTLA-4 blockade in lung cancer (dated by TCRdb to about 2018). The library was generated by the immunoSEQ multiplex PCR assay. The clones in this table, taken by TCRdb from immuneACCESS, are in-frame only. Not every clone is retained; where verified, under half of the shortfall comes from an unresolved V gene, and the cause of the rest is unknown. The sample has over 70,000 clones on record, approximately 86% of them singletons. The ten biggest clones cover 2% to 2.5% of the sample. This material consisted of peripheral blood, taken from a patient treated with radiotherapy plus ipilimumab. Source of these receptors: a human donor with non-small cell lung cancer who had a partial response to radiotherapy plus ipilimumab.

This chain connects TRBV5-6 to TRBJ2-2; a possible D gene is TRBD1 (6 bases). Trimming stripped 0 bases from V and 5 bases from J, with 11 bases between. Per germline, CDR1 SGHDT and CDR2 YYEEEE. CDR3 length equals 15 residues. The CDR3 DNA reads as TGTGCCAGCAGCTTGGGGGCAGGGGATACCGGGGAGCTGTTTTTT. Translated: CASSLGAGDTGELFF. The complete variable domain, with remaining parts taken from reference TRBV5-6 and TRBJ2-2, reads DAGVTQSPTHLIKTRGQQVTLRCSPKSGHDTVSWYQQALGQGPQFIFQYYEEEERQRGNFPDRFSGHQFPNYSSELNVNALLLGDSALYLCASSLGAGDTGELFFGEGSRLTVL.

The CDR3 nucleotides read TGTGCCAGCAGCTTATTGGTTGCAGGCCAGCCCCAGCATTTT. Protein product: CASSLLVAGQPQHF. The gene calls are TRBV7-8 and TRBJ1-5, with D hard to call. V was trimmed by 2 bases and J by 7 bases, leaving 12 bases between them. From germline, CDR1 is SGHVS and CDR2 FQNEAQ. The CDR3 loop spans 14 amino acids.

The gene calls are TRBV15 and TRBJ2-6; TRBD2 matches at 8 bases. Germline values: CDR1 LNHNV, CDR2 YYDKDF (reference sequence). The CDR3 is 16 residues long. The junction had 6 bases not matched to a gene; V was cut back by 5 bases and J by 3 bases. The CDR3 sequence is CATSAGGDYGANVLTF. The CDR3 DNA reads TGTGCCACCAGCGCCGGGGGGGACTATGGGGCCAACGTCCTGACTTTC.

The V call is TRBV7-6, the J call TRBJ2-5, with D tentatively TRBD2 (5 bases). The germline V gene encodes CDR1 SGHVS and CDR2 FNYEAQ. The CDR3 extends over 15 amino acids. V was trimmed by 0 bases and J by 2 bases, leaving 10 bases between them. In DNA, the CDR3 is TGTGCCAGCAGCTTAGCGCTGACTATTCAAGAGACCCAGTACTTC. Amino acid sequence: CASSLALTIQETQYF.

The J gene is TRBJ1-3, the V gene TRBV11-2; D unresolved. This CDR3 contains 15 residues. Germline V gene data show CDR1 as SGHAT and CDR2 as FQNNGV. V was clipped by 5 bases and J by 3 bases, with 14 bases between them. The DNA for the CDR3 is TGTGCCAGCAGCCGTTTCGACATAAATGGAAACACCATATATTTT. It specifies CASSRFDINGNTIYF. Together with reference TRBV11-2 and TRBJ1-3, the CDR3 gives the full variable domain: EAGVAQSPRYKIIEKRQSVAFWCNPISGHATLYWYQQILGQGPKLLIQFQNNGVVDDSQLPKDRFSAERLKGVDSTLKIQPAKLEDSAVYLCASSRFDINGNTIYFGEGSWLTVV.

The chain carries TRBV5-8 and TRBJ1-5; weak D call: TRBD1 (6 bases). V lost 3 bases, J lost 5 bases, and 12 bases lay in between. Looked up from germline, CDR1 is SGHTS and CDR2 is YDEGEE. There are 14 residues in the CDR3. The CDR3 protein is CASSSTGMDQPQHF. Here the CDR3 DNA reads TGTGCCAGCAGCTCTACAGGGATGGATCAGCCCCAGCATTTT.

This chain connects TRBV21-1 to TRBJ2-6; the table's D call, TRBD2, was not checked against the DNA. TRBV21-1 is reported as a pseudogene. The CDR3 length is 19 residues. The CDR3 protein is CASSKGGGGALSGANVLTF. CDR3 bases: TGTGCCAGCAGCAAAGGCGGCGGGGGTGCCCTCTCTGGGGCCAACGTCCTGACTTTC.